A selection of T cell receptor beta chains follows, all from one sample in a study of blood T cell repertoires in COVID-19. Here immunoSEQ multiplex PCR was the method, and the copy in TCRdb shows in-frame clones only, minus some. The sample has about 190,000 clones, 80% to 90% seen once; the top ten hold 1.1%. The sample taken for sequencing was peripheral blood. The receptors stem from a man under 40 with acute or convalescent COVID-19. CDR3s include the opening cysteine and the closing phenylalanine or tryptophan. A D gene is named only where the DNA matches it firmly. Not all rows give a size; the values are once, few, many and, for expanded clones, a class.

cdr3_nt: TGTGCCAGTAGTCAATCATACAGGGGTGGCATGCGTGGGAACACTGAAGCTTTCTTT
cdr3_aa: CASSQSYRGGMRGNTEAFF
d_call: TRBD1
clone_size: NA
v_call: TRBV19
j_call: TRBJ1-1

cdr3_nt: TGTGCCAGCAGCCAAGCTGGGGCTAGCGGGAGTGAAGAGCAGTACTTC
cdr3_aa: CASSQAGASGSEEQYF
d_call: TRBD2
clone_size: once
v_call: TRBV4-2
j_call: TRBJ2-7

cdr3_nt: TGTGCCAGCAGCTATCCGGGACAGGGGGCTAACTACACCTTC
cdr3_aa: CASSYPGQGANYTF
d_call: TRBD1
clone_size: few
v_call: TRBV5-4
j_call: TRBJ1-2

cdr3_nt: TGTGCCTGGAGTGGGCCGGGGAGGAATACTGAAGCTTTCTTT
cdr3_aa: CAWSGPGRNTEAFF
d_call: NA
clone_size: NA
v_call: TRBV30
j_call: TRBJ1-1

cdr3_nt: TGTGCCACCAGTGACGGTAGCGGGGTGGTTACAGATACGCAGTATTTT
cdr3_aa: CATSDGSGVVTDTQYF
d_call: TRBD2
clone_size: NA
v_call: TRBV24-1
j_call: TRBJ2-3

cdr3_nt: TGTGCCACCTCCCCTCGAAGCAGCGGGGGATCTAACTATGGCTACACCTTC
cdr3_aa: CATSPRSSGGSNYGYTF
d_call: NA
clone_size: NA
v_call: TRBV19
j_call: TRBJ1-2

cdr3_nt: TGTGCCAGTGACAGGGGTAACACTGAAGCTTTCTTT
cdr3_aa: CASDRGNTEAFF
d_call: TRBD1
clone_size: NA
v_call: TRBV19
j_call: TRBJ1-1

cdr3_nt: TGTGCCATCAGTGAGTCGTCCGATGAGCAGTTCTTC
cdr3_aa: CAISESSDEQFF
d_call: NA
clone_size: NA
v_call: TRBV10-3
j_call: TRBJ2-1

cdr3_nt: TGTGCCAGCAGGCCACAGGGGGCGACTAATGAAAAACTGTTTTTT
cdr3_aa: CASRPQGATNEKLFF
d_call: TRBD1
clone_size: NA
v_call: TRBV6-5
j_call: TRBJ1-4

cdr3_nt: TGTGCCAGCTCACCACCTAGAAGTAATAATTCACCCCTCCACTTT
cdr3_aa: CASSPPRSNNSPLHF
d_call: NA
clone_size: NA
v_call: TRBV18
j_call: TRBJ1-6

cdr3_nt: TGCGCCAGCAGCTTTGTCAGTGCAACTAATGAAAAACTGTTTTTT
cdr3_aa: CASSFVSATNEKLFF
d_call: NA
clone_size: NA
v_call: TRBV5-1
j_call: TRBJ1-4

cdr3_nt: TGCAGCGTTGAAGTCAGGGATGGCTACACCTTC
cdr3_aa: CSVEVRDGYTF
d_call: NA
clone_size: NA
v_call: TRBV29-1
j_call: TRBJ1-2

cdr3_nt: TGTGCCAGCAGCACCCACCGGGCCACTAGCGAGCAGTACTTC
cdr3_aa: CASSTHRATSEQYF
d_call: NA
clone_size: once
v_call: TRBV9
j_call: TRBJ2-7

cdr3_nt: TGTGCCAGCAGCCCTCCGGGGAACCCCTACAATGAGCAGTTCTTC
cdr3_aa: CASSPPGNPYNEQFF
d_call: NA
clone_size: NA
v_call: TRBV5-8
j_call: TRBJ2-1

cdr3_nt: TGCGCCAGCAGCTTGGCCCCGACTAGCGGCTACAATGAGCAGTTCTTC
cdr3_aa: CASSLAPTSGYNEQFF
d_call: TRBD2
clone_size: NA
v_call: TRBV5-1
j_call: TRBJ2-1

cdr3_nt: TGTGCCAGTAGTATGACACAGGGTTCCGGGGCCAACGTCCTGACTTTC
cdr3_aa: CASSMTQGSGANVLTF
d_call: NA
clone_size: NA
v_call: TRBV19
j_call: TRBJ2-6

cdr3_nt: TGCGCCAGCAGCTTAGGGACTAGCGGGAGTGGGGGAAACATTCAGTACTTC
cdr3_aa: CASSLGTSGSGGNIQYF
d_call: TRBD2
clone_size: NA
v_call: TRBV5-1
j_call: TRBJ2-4

cdr3_nt: TGTGCCAGCAGCCAAGATATGGGGAGGAAAGCTTTCTTT
cdr3_aa: CASSQDMGRKAFF
d_call: NA
clone_size: NA
v_call: TRBV3-1/TRBV3-2
j_call: TRBJ1-1

cdr3_nt: TGTGCCAGTAGGACAAGGATCGATGGCTACACCTTC
cdr3_aa: CASRTRIDGYTF
d_call: NA
clone_size: NA
v_call: TRBV19
j_call: TRBJ1-2

cdr3_nt: TGCGCCAGCAGCCAAGAGGGCCCGGGAAATCAGCCCCAGCATTTT
cdr3_aa: CASSQEGPGNQPQHF
d_call: NA
clone_size: NA
v_call: TRBV4-1
j_call: TRBJ1-5

cdr3_nt: TGTGCCAGCAGAAGGACTAGCGTTAATGAGCAGTTCTTC
cdr3_aa: CASRRTSVNEQFF
d_call: TRBD2
clone_size: NA
v_call: TRBV7-8
j_call: TRBJ2-1

cdr3_nt: TGTGCCAGCAGCCGGGGGACGAACACCGGGGAGCTGTTTTTT
cdr3_aa: CASSRGTNTGELFF
d_call: NA
clone_size: NA
v_call: TRBV11-3
j_call: TRBJ2-2

cdr3_nt: TGTGCCAGCAGTAGAGAGCCGGGACAGGGGGAGCATTTT
cdr3_aa: CASSREPGQGEHF
d_call: TRBD1
clone_size: few
v_call: TRBV27
j_call: TRBJ1-5

cdr3_nt: TGTGCCAGCAGTAAACTGACTAGCGGGTCGGAAGATACGCAGTATTTT
cdr3_aa: CASSKLTSGSEDTQYF
d_call: TRBD2
clone_size: once
v_call: TRBV2
j_call: TRBJ2-3

cdr3_nt: TGTGCCACCAGCAGAGTTAAGGGAGACACTGAAGCTTTCTTT
cdr3_aa: CATSRVKGDTEAFF
d_call: NA
clone_size: NA
v_call: TRBV15
j_call: TRBJ1-1

cdr3_nt: TGTGCCAGTAGTAAAACAGGGGCTAGTAATTCACCCCTCCACTTT
cdr3_aa: CASSKTGASNSPLHF
d_call: TRBD1
clone_size: once
v_call: TRBV19
j_call: TRBJ1-6

cdr3_nt: TGTGCCAGCAGCTCTCCGACAGGGGGAGGCTACACCTTC
cdr3_aa: CASSSPTGGGYTF
d_call: TRBD1
clone_size: NA
v_call: TRBV7-9
j_call: TRBJ1-2

cdr3_nt: TGTGCCAGCAGCCTACGACAGGGTGGAGGAACTGAAGCTTTCTTT
cdr3_aa: CASSLRQGGGTEAFF
d_call: TRBD1
clone_size: NA
v_call: TRBV5-6
j_call: TRBJ1-1

cdr3_nt: TGTGCCTGGAGTCAGGGGCCCTCTAACTATGGCTACACCTTC
cdr3_aa: CAWSQGPSNYGYTF
d_call: NA
clone_size: NA
v_call: TRBV30
j_call: TRBJ1-2

cdr3_nt: TGTGCCAGCAGCTTGCGGGGGACAGGGGGTCGGGTTGAAGCTTTCTTT
cdr3_aa: CASSLRGTGGRVEAFF
d_call: TRBD1
clone_size: NA
v_call: TRBV5-5
j_call: TRBJ1-1

cdr3_nt: TGTGCCAGCAGTTCCAGGGACAGGGGTAAGCGTGCGACCGGCAATCAGCCCCAGCATTTT
cdr3_aa: CASSSRDRGKRATGNQPQHF
d_call: TRBD1
clone_size: NA
v_call: TRBV28
j_call: TRBJ1-5

cdr3_nt: TGTGCCACTAACACGGGGGGCGCTTCAGTTCAGCCCCAGCATTTT
cdr3_aa: CATNTGGASVQPQHF
d_call: NA
clone_size: NA
v_call: TRBV28
j_call: TRBJ1-5

cdr3_nt: TGTGCCAGCAGCCAAACCGGAGGGGCAAGCGGGAGGACCCTTTCCTCCGAGCAGTACTTC
cdr3_aa: CASSQTGGASGRTLSSEQYF
d_call: TRBD2
clone_size: NA
v_call: TRBV3-1/TRBV3-2
j_call: TRBJ2-7

cdr3_nt: TGTGCCAGCAGTGAAGGGCGGGACAGGGAACTTTACGAGCAGTACTTC
cdr3_aa: CASSEGRDRELYEQYF
d_call: TRBD1
clone_size: NA
v_call: TRBV6-1
j_call: TRBJ2-7

cdr3_nt: TGTGCCTGGAATCGAGGAGCCTCCTACGAGCAGTACTTC
cdr3_aa: CAWNRGASYEQYF
d_call: NA
clone_size: NA
v_call: TRBV30
j_call: TRBJ2-7

cdr3_nt: TGTGCCAGCAGCGCTCCGGGACAGTATTCACCCCTCCACTTT
cdr3_aa: CASSAPGQYSPLHF
d_call: TRBD1
clone_size: NA
v_call: TRBV5-6
j_call: TRBJ1-6

cdr3_nt: TGTGCCAGCAGTTACAGGGGGCTAGCCAAAAACATTCAGTACTTC
cdr3_aa: CASSYRGLAKNIQYF
d_call: TRBD1
clone_size: NA
v_call: TRBV6-5
j_call: TRBJ2-4

cdr3_nt: TGTGCCAGCAGGAACTTGGCGGGAGGCTCCTACGAGCAGTACTTC
cdr3_aa: CASRNLAGGSYEQYF
d_call: TRBD2
clone_size: NA
v_call: TRBV27
j_call: TRBJ2-7

cdr3_nt: TGTGCCTGGCTTAGCGGGGGCCCCCACACCGGGGAGCTGTTTTTT
cdr3_aa: CAWLSGGPHTGELFF
d_call: TRBD2
clone_size: NA
v_call: TRBV30
j_call: TRBJ2-2

cdr3_nt: TGTGCCAGTAGTACCCTGGGGACAGCCCGAGAGACCCAGTACTTC
cdr3_aa: CASSTLGTARETQYF
d_call: TRBD1
clone_size: NA
v_call: TRBV19
j_call: TRBJ2-5

cdr3_nt: TGTGCCAGCAATCTTCCCAATTCACCCCTCCACTTT
cdr3_aa: CASNLPNSPLHF
d_call: NA
clone_size: NA
v_call: TRBV6-6
j_call: TRBJ1-6

cdr3_nt: TGCGCCAGCAGCTTGGAAGGGGTGAGCTATGGCTACACCTTC
cdr3_aa: CASSLEGVSYGYTF
d_call: NA
clone_size: NA
v_call: TRBV5-1
j_call: TRBJ1-2

cdr3_nt: TGTGCCAGCACCCTCCGGGGGAGAGAGACCCAGTACTTC
cdr3_aa: CASTLRGRETQYF
d_call: NA
clone_size: NA
v_call: TRBV6-5
j_call: TRBJ2-5

cdr3_nt: TGTGCCAGCAGCTTATTCCAGTCAGGCAGGGGGTTCGCTGAAGCTTTCTTT
cdr3_aa: CASSLFQSGRGFAEAFF
d_call: TRBD1
clone_size: NA
v_call: TRBV7-9
j_call: TRBJ1-1

cdr3_nt: TGTGCCAGCATGATAGCGGGAGGGCGAACTACGCAGTATTTT
cdr3_aa: CASMIAGGRTTQYF
d_call: TRBD2
clone_size: NA
v_call: TRBV5-4
j_call: TRBJ2-3

cdr3_nt: TGTGCCTGGAGTGTAAAGGGGTTGAGACAGAGCACCGGGGAGCTGTTTTTT
cdr3_aa: CAWSVKGLRQSTGELFF
d_call: NA
clone_size: NA
v_call: TRBV30
j_call: TRBJ2-2

cdr3_nt: TGTGCCAGCAGCCAAGATGGGGGCAGGGGCGGTAGTCAGCCCCAGCATTTT
cdr3_aa: CASSQDGGRGGSQPQHF
d_call: NA
clone_size: NA
v_call: TRBV4-2
j_call: TRBJ1-5

cdr3_nt: TGTGCCAGCAGCCTCTACCGGGCCCCTAGCCCCAATGAGCAGTTCTTC
cdr3_aa: CASSLYRAPSPNEQFF
d_call: NA
clone_size: NA
v_call: TRBV7-8
j_call: TRBJ2-1

cdr3_nt: TGTGCCAGCAGCACAGGACTAGCGGGAGTTGAGACCCAGTACTTC
cdr3_aa: CASSTGLAGVETQYF
d_call: TRBD2
clone_size: NA
v_call: TRBV9
j_call: TRBJ2-5

cdr3_nt: TGTGCCAGCTCACCACAAAGGACAGGGAACTATGGCTACACCTTC
cdr3_aa: CASSPQRTGNYGYTF
d_call: TRBD1
clone_size: NA
v_call: TRBV18
j_call: TRBJ1-2

cdr3_nt: TGTGCCAGCAGCTTGTCCAGCGGGAGTTCCTACGAGCAGTACTTC
cdr3_aa: CASSLSSGSSYEQYF
d_call: TRBD2
clone_size: NA
v_call: TRBV5-5
j_call: TRBJ2-7

cdr3_nt: TGTGCCAGCAGCCACTCTACAGGTTCCTGGGGGGCCAACGTCCTGACTTTC
cdr3_aa: CASSHSTGSWGANVLTF
d_call: NA
clone_size: NA
v_call: TRBV3-1/TRBV3-2
j_call: TRBJ2-6